This T cell receptor beta chain is drawn from a study of cytomegalovirus exposure and HLA in healthy donors. Across the whole study: Under 90% of around 400 genotyped donors fell in the Caucasian-associated ancestry cluster. Study observations and caveats: Most CMV-associated TCR beta chains appeared HLA-restricted in a later analysis. Equally common other TCR beta chains were less clonally expanded than HLA-associated ones, a later analysis found. The authors listed around 150 TCR beta chains as cytomegalovirus-associated.

This clone was recorded only once. Antigen specificity is unknown. The CDR3 is 12 amino acids. The germline gives CDR1 SQVTM, CDR2 ANQGSEA. Between the trimmed V and J ends, which lost 2 bases and 3 bases, there was a span of 7 bases. Both 60 Vbeta primers and 13 Jbeta primers went into the PCR. The protocol was immunoSEQ multiplex PCR, while the TCRdb copy is restricted to in-frame clones and leaves out a portion. The sample has 200,000 or so clones, around 82% seen once. The V call is TRBV29-1, the J call TRBJ1-1; D is uncertain. The sequencing input was PBMCs. This clonotype was obtained from a boy between 10 and 17 years old in good health and CMV-seronegative. DNA of the CDR3: TGCAGCGTTGAACAGGAGGACACTGAAGCTTTCTTT. This translates into CSVEQEDTEAFF.